The 18 T cell receptor beta chains below come from one sample, sequenced in a study of metastatic and nonmetastatic thyroid tumors. TCRdb re-processed the PCR reads through MiXCR. The sample shows approximately 12,000 clones, around a quarter of them seen only once. Patients had received no treatment of any kind before thyroid surgery. The material sequenced was tumor tissue. The receptors originated from a female donor with papillary thyroid cancer or a benign thyroid nodule (not recorded which). Some clones in this sample may be carry-over from other donors' samples.

Only a few counts were recorded for this clone. This chain joins TRBV28 and TRBJ2-7; D is perhaps TRBD1 or TRBD2 (5 bases each). The CDR3 covers 16 residues. The germline CDR1 and CDR2 sequences are MDHEN and SYDVKM. V lost 8 bases and J lost 7, with 27 bases in between. The CDR3 loop reads CASGSGPWDGDVEQYF. The CDR3 region has the DNA TGTGCCAGCGGCTCCGGTCCTTGGGACGGTGACGTGGAGCAGTACTTC. The full variable domain, with the rest looked up from reference TRBV28 and TRBJ2-7, is DVKVTQSSRYLVKRTGEKVFLECVQDMDHENMFWYRQDPGLGLRLIYFSYDVKMKEKGDIPEGYSVSREKKERFSLILESASTNQTSMYLCASGSGPWDGDVEQYFGPGTRLTVT.

The chain uses TRBV6-1 and TRBJ2-5; D is undetermined. V was clipped by 3 bases and J by 7 bases, with 6 bases between them. The CDR3 runs 11 residues. From germline, CDR1 is MNHNS and CDR2 SASEGT. In nucleotides, the CDR3 is TGTGCCAGCAGTGATTTAGGGACCCAGTACTTC. Its translation: CASSDLGTQYF.

The V gene is TRBV5-1, the J gene TRBJ2-6; 7 bases are a match to TRBD1. The junction had 4 bases not matched to a gene; V was cut back by 2 bases and J by 2 bases. Germline CDR1 SGHRS, CDR2 YFSETQ. The CDR3 has 16 residues. CDR3 nucleotides: TGCGCCAGCAGCTTACAGGGGAACGCTGGGGCCAACGTCCTGACTTTC. It encodes CASSLQGNAGANVLTF. The full variable domain, rest sourced from reference TRBV5-1 and TRBJ2-6, is KAGVTQTPRYLIKTRGQQVTLSCSPISGHRSVSWYQQTPGQGLQFLFEYFSETQRNKGNFPGRFSGRQFSNSRSEMNVSTLELGDSALYLCASSLQGNAGANVLTFGAGSRLTVL.

This sequence joins TRBV5-1 and TRBJ1-1, with no clear D. Germline loops: CDR1 SGHRS, CDR2 YFSETQ. The V end was cut by 0 bases, the J end by 2 bases, with 11 bases between. CDR3 length: 15 residues. For the CDR3, the DNA is TGCGCCAGCAGCTTGGACGTGGTAATCAACACTGAAGCTTTCTTT. Its translation is CASSLDVVINTEAFF. Together with reference TRBV5-1 and TRBJ1-1, the CDR3 gives the full variable domain: KAGVTQTPRYLIKTRGQQVTLSCSPISGHRSVSWYQQTPGQGLQFLFEYFSETQRNKGNFPGRFSGRQFSNSRSEMNVSTLELGDSALYLCASSLDVVINTEAFFGQGTRLTVV.

In its sample, this clone ranks as medium-sized. The chain employs TRBV5-5 and TRBJ2-1, with 7 positions matching TRBD2. With V trimmed by 6 bases and J by 0 bases, 9 bases remained unmatched. Germline CDR1 and CDR2: SGHKS and YYEKEE (reference sequence). The CDR3 extends over 16 amino acids. This CDR3 reads CASIGRGVSSYNEQFF. The CDR3 bases are TGTGCCAGCATAGGGAGGGGCGTTAGCTCCTACAATGAGCAGTTCTTC.

This clone was seen many times. V and J are TRBV4-2 and TRBJ1-4; 8 bases are a match to TRBD1. The CDR3 loop spans 17 amino acids. The germline CDR1 and CDR2 sequences are LGHNA and YNFKEQ. With 0 bases clipped from V and 8 bases from J, the junction kept 11 bases outside the gene matches. The CDR3 DNA reads TGTGCCAGCAGCCAAGAGACAGGGGTGGGAGAGGAGGAAAAACTGTTTTTT. This encodes CASSQETGVGEEEKLFF.

This rearrangement joins TRBV7-8 to TRBJ2-2; 8 nucleotides align to TRBD1. Germline-derived CDR1 and CDR2 are SGHVS and FQNEAQ. V lost 5 bases and J lost 1; bases outside the gene matches: 6. The CDR3 is made up of 16 amino acids. The CDR3 DNA sequence: TGTGCCAGCAGCACAGACGGGACAGGGAACACCGGGGAGCTGTTTTTT. Translation gives CASSTDGTGNTGELFF.

This clone has a handful of counts. This chain joins TRBV6-1 and TRBJ2-7; TRBD1 aligns across 7 bases. CDR1 MNHNS and CDR2 SASEGT come from the germline V gene. The CDR3 extends over 14 amino acids. J lost 0 bases, V lost 1 base, and 0 bases had no gene match. CDR3 sequence (DNA): TGTGCCAGCAGTGAAGGGGACAGCTCCTACGAGCAGTACGTC. Translating gives CASSEGDSSYEQYV.

This clone was detected ten times or more. V is TRBV28 and J is TRBJ2-5; D gene uncertain. V lost 5 bases, J lost 5 bases, and 9 bases lay in between. The CDR3 loop spans 12 amino acids. CDR1 and CDR2 (germline): MDHEN, SYDVKM. CDR3 DNA: TGTGCCAGCAGTGCAGGTACGGAGACCCAGTACTTC. Translating it yields CASSAGTETQYF.

This clone was seen many times. The chain is built from TRBV20-1 and TRBJ2-5; 7 bases align to TRBD2. Looked up from germline, CDR1 is DFQATT and CDR2 is SNEGSKA (reference sequence). Germline trimming cut 3 bases from V and 5 bases from J; bases unmatched to any gene: 18. This CDR3 contains 17 residues. This chain's CDR3 is CSARDPSRTRTRETQYF. The CDR3 DNA sequence: TGCAGTGCTAGGGACCCCTCCCGGACTAGGACAAGGGAGACCCAGTACTTC.

This clone is judged medium-sized. The rearrangement uses TRBV20-1 and TRBJ2-1, with TRBD2 matching 12 bases. CDR3 length equals 16 residues. Germline V gene data show CDR1 as DFQATT and CDR2 as SNEGSKA (reference sequence). V was clipped by 5 bases and J by 10 bases; unmatched bases: 15. The CDR3 spells CSAQTGLAGSFGEQFF. The CDR3 region has the DNA TGCAGTGCTCAAACCGGACTAGCGGGGTCCTTTGGAGAGCAGTTCTTC.

The chain is built from TRBV4-1 and TRBJ2-7, with no clear D. Germline lookup yields CDR1 MGHRA and CDR2 YSYEKL. The length of the CDR3 is 16 residues. The germline V and J ends were trimmed by 2 bases and 2 bases, with 16 bases remaining between them. The CDR3: CASSQSGKKKTYEQYF. The DNA of the CDR3 is TGCGCCAGCAGCCAAAGTGGGAAGAAGAAGACCTACGAGCAGTACTTC.

This clone was observed many times. V and J are TRBV4-2 and TRBJ2-3; D might be TRBD2 (6 bases). The V end was cut by 1 base, the J end by 3 bases, with 14 bases between. This CDR3 contains 16 residues. CDR1 and CDR2 from the germline V gene are LGHNA and YNFKEQ. The CDR3 is CASSQGSGERTDTQYF. CDR3 sequence (DNA): TGTGCCAGCAGCCAAGGCTCGGGGGAAAGGACAGATACGCAGTATTTT.

This clone has ten or more counts. This sequence joins TRBV11-2 and TRBJ2-2; TRBD1 matches at 8 bases. Germline V lookup: CDR1 SGHAT, CDR2 FQNNGV. This CDR3 has 17 amino acids. With V trimmed by 5 bases and J by 6 bases, 14 bases remained unmatched. The CDR3 sequence: CASSPHPDRERPGELFF. The CDR3 nucleotides read TGTGCCAGCAGCCCGCACCCGGACAGGGAGCGCCCCGGGGAGCTGTTTTTT.

This clone is categorized as medium-sized. This chain links TRBV20-1 with TRBJ1-5; D unclear. Trimming took off 6 bases at V and 2 bases at J, with 8 bases between the two ends. CDR1 and CDR2 from the germline V gene are DFQATT and SNEGSKA (reference sequence). The CDR3 contains 12 residues. The CDR3 bases are TGCAGTGCCGATTCCCGCAATCAGCCCCAGCATTTT. Its protein product is CSADSRNQPQHF.

The chain couples TRBV20-1 to TRBJ2-5; D possibly uses TRBD1 or TRBD2 (5 bases each). Germline loops: CDR1 DFQATT, CDR2 SNEGSKA (reference sequence). CDR3 size: 14 residues. V lost 1 base and J lost 2, with 11 bases in between. This CDR3 is CSARAGTPQETQYF. For the CDR3, the DNA is TGCAGTGCTAGAGCCGGGACCCCTCAAGAGACCCAGTACTTC.

The rearrangement uses TRBV7-9 and TRBJ1-1; the D gene is possibly TRBD1 (5 bases). CDR3 size: 14 residues. Per the germline V gene, CDR1 is SEHNR and CDR2 is FQNEAQ (reference sequence). The V end was cut by 8 bases, the J end by 3 bases, with 16 bases between. The CDR3 coding sequence is TGTGCCAGCGCCCCCCCAGGAGGGGACACTGAAGCTTTCTTT. As protein: CASAPPGGDTEAFF.

The chain has TRBV5-1 and TRBJ2-7; no firm D call. CDR3 length: 13 amino acids. V lost 0 bases to trimming and J lost 5 bases, with 9 bases between them. Germline V CDR1 and CDR2: SGHRS, YFSETQ. CDR3 sequence: CASSLEGGDEQYF. The CDR3 region has the DNA TGCGCCAGCAGCTTGGAGGGTGGGGACGAGCAGTACTTC.